This entry lists 14 T cell receptor beta chains sequenced from one sample in a study of blood T cell repertoires in COVID-19. Profiled with immunoSEQ multiplex PCR; TCRdb holds only in-frame clones, not every one. The data show some 160,000 clones, around 80% seen once. Sequenced sample: peripheral blood. The source is a man in his 70s with active or convalescent COVID-19.

This clone has only a few counts. The J gene is TRBJ1-1, the V gene TRBV18, with D perhaps TRBD1 (5 bases). Germline CDR1 KGHSH, CDR2 LQKENI. V gave up 6 bases and J gave up 1 base, with 12 bases separating them. The CDR3 has 14 amino acids. The CDR3 here is CASSREGSNTEAFF. DNA of the CDR3: TGTGCCAGCTCCAGGGAGGGCTCGAACACTGAAGCTTTCTTT.

The chain is built from TRBV2 and TRBJ1-2, with no clear D. Trimming cost V 0 bases and J 7 bases, with 18 bases left between them. CDR3 length: 16 amino acids. Per the germline V gene, CDR1 is SNHLY and CDR2 is FYNNEI. DNA for the CDR3: TGTGCCAGCAGTGAAGCGCTTCGGCAGCGGAGTAGTGGCTACACCTTC. It translates to CASSEALRQRSSGYTF. Looking up the rest from reference TRBV2 and TRBJ1-2 gives the full variable domain: EPEVTQTPSHQVTQMGQEVILRCVPISNHLYFYWYRQILGQKVEFLVSFYNNEISEKSEIFDDQFSVERPDGSNFTLKIRSTKLEDSAMYFCASSEALRQRSSGYTFGSGTRLTVV.

The gene calls are TRBV5-1 and TRBJ1-4; D uncertain. Germline V lookup: CDR1 SGHRS, CDR2 YFSETQ. The CDR3 extends over 15 amino acids. The ends were cut back, 0 bases at V and 3 bases at J, with 9 bases in the middle. The CDR3 here is CASSLERVPNEKLFF. For the CDR3, the DNA is TGCGCCAGCAGCTTGGAGAGGGTTCCTAATGAAAAACTGTTTTTT.

V is TRBV5-1 and J is TRBJ1-2; 10 nucleotides line up with TRBD1. The CDR3 extends over 14 amino acids. The V gene end was trimmed by 4 bases and the J gene end by 7 bases; junction bases not matched to a gene: 7. CDR1 is SGHRS, CDR2 YFSETQ, per germline. This chain's CDR3 is CASSLGDRGSGYTF. CDR3 bases: TGCGCCAGCAGCCTGGGGGACAGGGGCTCTGGCTACACCTTC.

The V call is TRBV2, the J call TRBJ2-5; weak D call: TRBD1 (5 bases). The V and J ends lost 5 bases and 5 bases respectively, with 12 bases between them. Germline V gives CDR1 SNHLY, CDR2 FYNNEI. The CDR3 length is 13 residues. The CDR3 here is CASSQEAGETQYF. The DNA for the CDR3 is TGTGCCAGCAGTCAGGAAGCAGGGGAGACCCAGTACTTC.

The chain uses TRBV19 and TRBJ2-3, with D tentatively TRBD2 (5 bases). The CDR3 length is 15 residues. Per the germline V gene, CDR1 is LNHDA and CDR2 is SQIVND (reference sequence). Trimming removed 11 bases at V and 6 bases at J, with 24 bases between. CDR3 DNA: TGTGCCTCGACCTCCCTTGGACGGGAATGGGATACGCAGTATTTT. This encodes CASTSLGREWDTQYF.

The chain is built from TRBV5-8 and TRBJ2-7, with 9 bases that match TRBD1. Losses at the gene ends were 0 bases for V and 5 bases for J; bases not matched to a gene: 3. Germline V gives CDR1 SGHTS, CDR2 YDEGEE. The CDR3 runs 14 residues. The CDR3 DNA follows: TGTGCCAGCAGCTTGGACAGGGGGCGAGACGAGCAGTACTTC. Residues: CASSLDRGRDEQYF.

V is TRBV19 and J is TRBJ2-7; TRBD2 matches 9 bases. The CDR3 extends over 15 amino acids. J was trimmed by 4 bases and V by 5 bases; bases with no gene match: 9. Per the germline V gene, CDR1 is LNHDA and CDR2 is SQIVND (reference sequence). DNA for the CDR3: TGTGCCAGTAGTCGTGACCTAGCGGGAATGTACGAGCAGTACTTC. This translates into CASSRDLAGMYEQYF.

This clone was counted between two and nine times. The J gene is TRBJ2-6, the V gene TRBV2; D unresolved. The germline CDR1 and CDR2 sequences are SNHLY and FYNNEI. This CDR3 region has 13 residues. V was clipped by 9 bases and J by 0 bases, with 6 bases between them. The CDR3 protein is CASTISGANVLTF. CDR3 in DNA: TGTGCCAGTACTATCTCTGGGGCCAACGTCCTGACTTTC.

The CDR3 nucleotides read TGTGCCAGCTCACCAAGTTCCCTAGCAATCAATGAGCAGTTCTTC. This translates into CASSPSSLAINEQFF. The chain combines TRBV18 with TRBJ2-1; D is possibly TRBD2 (5 bases). Between the trimmed V and J ends, which lost 2 bases and 6 bases, there was a span of 14 bases. CDR3 length: 15 amino acids. Germline assignment: CDR1 KGHSH and CDR2 LQKENI.

The genes are TRBV27 and TRBJ1-1; D not certain. Germline CDR1 and CDR2: MNHEY and SMNVEV (reference sequence). CDR3 length: 13 residues. The V end lost 7 bases, the J end lost 2 bases, and 11 bases lay between the germline ends. The CDR3 DNA is TGTGCCAGCAAAAAGAACAGAAACACTGAAGCTTTCTTT. This codes for CASKKNRNTEAFF.

The chain employs TRBV9 and TRBJ1-5; 9 bases agree with TRBD1. The J segment lost 0 bases and the V segment lost 3 bases, leaving 4 bases of the junction unmatched. This CDR3 region has 16 residues. In germline, CDR1 is SGDLS, CDR2 YYNGEE. The DNA for the CDR3 is TGTGCCAGCAGCGCTGGGACAGGGAATAGCAATCAGCCCCAGCATTTT. Translating gives CASSAGTGNSNQPQHF. Drawing the rest from reference TRBV9 and TRBJ1-5, the complete variable domain is DSGVTQTPKHLITATGQRVTLRCSPRSGDLSVYWYQQSLDQGLQFLIQYYNGEERAKGNILERFSAQQFPDLHSELNLSSLELGDSALYFCASSAGTGNSNQPQHFGDGTRLSIL.

The chain has TRBV28 and TRBJ2-3, with D possibly being TRBD2 (7 bases). The CDR3 runs 14 residues. With 7 bases removed from V and 4 bases from J, the gap between germline ends came to 15 bases. Germline assignment: CDR1 MDHEN and CDR2 SYDVKM. CDR3 sequence reads: CASTWGGVSDTQYF. The DNA of the CDR3 is TGTGCCAGCACGTGGGGGGGCGTATCAGATACGCAGTATTTT.

V usage is TRBV19 and J usage is TRBJ1-2; TRBD1 aligns across 7 bases. The CDR3 extends over 15 amino acids. The germline V gene has CDR1 LNHDA and CDR2 SQIVND (reference sequence). V gave up 5 bases and J gave up 0 bases; unmatched junction bases: 6. The CDR3 nucleotides read TGTGCCAGTAGTTCTCACAGGGGCCCTAACTATGGCTACACCTTC. It yields the protein CASSSHRGPNYGYTF. The entire variable domain, with the rest obtained from reference TRBV19 and TRBJ1-2, is as follows: DGGITQSPKYLFRKEGQNVTLSCEQNLNHDAMYWYRQDPGQGLRLIYYSQIVNDFQKGDIAEGYSVSREKKESFPLTVTSAQKNPTAFYLCASSSHRGPNYGYTFGSGTRLTVV.